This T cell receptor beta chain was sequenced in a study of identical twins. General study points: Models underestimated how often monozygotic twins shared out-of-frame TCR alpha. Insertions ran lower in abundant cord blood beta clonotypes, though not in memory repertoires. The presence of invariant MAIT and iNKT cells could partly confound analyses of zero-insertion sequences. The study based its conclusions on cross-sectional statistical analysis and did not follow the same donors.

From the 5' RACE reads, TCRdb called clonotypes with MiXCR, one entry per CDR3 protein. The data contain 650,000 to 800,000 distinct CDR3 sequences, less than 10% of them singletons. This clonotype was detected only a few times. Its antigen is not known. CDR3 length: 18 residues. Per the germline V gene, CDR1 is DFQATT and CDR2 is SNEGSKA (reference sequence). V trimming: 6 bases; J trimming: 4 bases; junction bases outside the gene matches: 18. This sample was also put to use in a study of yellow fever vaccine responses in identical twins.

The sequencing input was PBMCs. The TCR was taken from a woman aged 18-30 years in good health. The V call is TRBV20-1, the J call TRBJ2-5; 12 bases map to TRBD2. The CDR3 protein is CSAPGGSSGRAMGETQYF. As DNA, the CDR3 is TGCAGTGCCCCGGGGGGGTCTAGCGGGAGGGCCATGGGAGAGACCCAGTACTTC.